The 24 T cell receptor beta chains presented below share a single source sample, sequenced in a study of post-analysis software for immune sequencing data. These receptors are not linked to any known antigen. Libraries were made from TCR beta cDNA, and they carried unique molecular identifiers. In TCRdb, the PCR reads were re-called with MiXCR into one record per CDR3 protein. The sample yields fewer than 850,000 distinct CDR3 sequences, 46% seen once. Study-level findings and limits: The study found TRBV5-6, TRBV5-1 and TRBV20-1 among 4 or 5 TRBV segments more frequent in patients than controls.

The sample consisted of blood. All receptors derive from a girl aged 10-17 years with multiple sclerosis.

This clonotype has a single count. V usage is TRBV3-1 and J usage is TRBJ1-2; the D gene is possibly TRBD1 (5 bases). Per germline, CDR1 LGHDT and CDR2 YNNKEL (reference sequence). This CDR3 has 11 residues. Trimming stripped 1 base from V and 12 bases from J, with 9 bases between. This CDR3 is CASSQGGVDTF. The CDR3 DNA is TGTGCCAGCAGCCAAGGAGGGGTCGACACCTTC.

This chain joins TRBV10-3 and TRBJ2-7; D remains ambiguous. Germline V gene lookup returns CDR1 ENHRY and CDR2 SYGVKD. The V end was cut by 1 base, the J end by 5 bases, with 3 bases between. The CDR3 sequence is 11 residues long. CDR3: CAISEFDEQYF. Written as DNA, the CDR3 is TGTGCCATCAGTGAGTTTGACGAGCAGTACTTC.

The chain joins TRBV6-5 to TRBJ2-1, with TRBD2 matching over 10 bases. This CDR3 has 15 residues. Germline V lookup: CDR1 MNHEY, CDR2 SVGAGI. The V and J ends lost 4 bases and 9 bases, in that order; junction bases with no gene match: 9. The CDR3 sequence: CASSSSAGGPVEQFF. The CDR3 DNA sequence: TGTGCCAGCAGTTCCTCAGCGGGAGGGCCGGTTGAGCAGTTCTTC.

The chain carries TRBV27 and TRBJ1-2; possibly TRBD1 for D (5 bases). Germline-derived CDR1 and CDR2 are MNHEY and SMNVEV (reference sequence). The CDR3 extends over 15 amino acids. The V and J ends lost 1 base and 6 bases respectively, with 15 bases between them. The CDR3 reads CASSLLGREGDGYTF. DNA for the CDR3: TGTGCCAGCAGTTTATTAGGCAGGGAGGGTGATGGCTACACCTTC.

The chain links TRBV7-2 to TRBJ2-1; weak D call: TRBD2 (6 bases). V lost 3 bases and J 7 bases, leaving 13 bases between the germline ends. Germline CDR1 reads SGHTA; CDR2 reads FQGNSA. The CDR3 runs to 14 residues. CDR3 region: CASSLRLGANEQFF. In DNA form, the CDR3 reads TGTGCCAGCAGCTTGAGACTAGGGGCTAATGAGCAGTTCTTC.

The CDR3 here is CAISPGGADYGYTF. DNA of the CDR3: TGTGCCATCAGTCCGGGGGGGGCCGACTATGGCTACACCTTC. The chain carries TRBV10-3 and TRBJ1-2; weak D call: TRBD1 (6 bases). V lost 5 bases, J lost 3 bases, and 13 bases lay in between. The germline V gene has CDR1 ENHRY and CDR2 SYGVKD. This CDR3 comprises 14 residues.

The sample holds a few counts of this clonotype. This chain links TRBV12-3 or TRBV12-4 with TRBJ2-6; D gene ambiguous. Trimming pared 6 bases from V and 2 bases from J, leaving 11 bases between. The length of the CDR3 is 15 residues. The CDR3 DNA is TGTGCCAGCAGCTTGCTGGGGACTGGGGCCAACGTCCTGACTTTC. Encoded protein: CASSLLGTGANVLTF.

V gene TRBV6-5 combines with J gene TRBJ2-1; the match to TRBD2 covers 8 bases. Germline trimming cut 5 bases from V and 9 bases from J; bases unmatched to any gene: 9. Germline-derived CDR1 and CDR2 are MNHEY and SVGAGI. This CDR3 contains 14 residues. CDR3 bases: TGTGCCAGCAGTCCCCCGGGACTAGGGAGTGAGCAGTTCTTC. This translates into CASSPPGLGSEQFF.

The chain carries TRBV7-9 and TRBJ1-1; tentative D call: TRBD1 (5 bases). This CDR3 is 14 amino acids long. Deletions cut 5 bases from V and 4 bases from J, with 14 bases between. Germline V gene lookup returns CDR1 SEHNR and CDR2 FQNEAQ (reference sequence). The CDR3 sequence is CASSVTGGGTEAFF. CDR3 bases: TGTGCCAGCAGCGTAACAGGCGGGGGCACTGAAGCTTTCTTT.

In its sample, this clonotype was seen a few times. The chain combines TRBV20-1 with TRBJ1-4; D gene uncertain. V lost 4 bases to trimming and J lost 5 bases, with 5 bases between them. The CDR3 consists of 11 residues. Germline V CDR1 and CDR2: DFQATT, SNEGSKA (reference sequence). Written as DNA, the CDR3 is TGCAGTGCTATTCTCAATGAAAAACTGTTTTTT. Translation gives CSAILNEKLFF.

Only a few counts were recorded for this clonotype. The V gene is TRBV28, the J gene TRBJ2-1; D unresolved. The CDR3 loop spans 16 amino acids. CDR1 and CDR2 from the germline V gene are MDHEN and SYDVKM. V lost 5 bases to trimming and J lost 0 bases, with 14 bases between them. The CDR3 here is CASSGVLPSSYNEQFF. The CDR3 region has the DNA TGTGCCAGCAGTGGGGTCCTGCCGAGCTCCTACAATGAGCAGTTCTTC.

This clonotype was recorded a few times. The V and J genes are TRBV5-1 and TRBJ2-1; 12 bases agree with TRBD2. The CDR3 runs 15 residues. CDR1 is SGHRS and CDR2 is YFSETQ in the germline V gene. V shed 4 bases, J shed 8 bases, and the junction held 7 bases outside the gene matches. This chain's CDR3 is CASSAVTSGRHEQFF. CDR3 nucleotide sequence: TGCGCCAGCAGCGCGGTCACTAGCGGGAGGCATGAGCAGTTCTTC.

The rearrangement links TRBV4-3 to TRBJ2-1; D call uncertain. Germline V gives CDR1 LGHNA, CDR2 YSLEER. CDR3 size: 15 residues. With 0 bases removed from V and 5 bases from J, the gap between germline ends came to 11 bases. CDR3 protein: CASSQDRTLDNEQFF. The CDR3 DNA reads TGCGCCAGCAGCCAAGACAGGACCCTGGACAATGAGCAGTTCTTC.

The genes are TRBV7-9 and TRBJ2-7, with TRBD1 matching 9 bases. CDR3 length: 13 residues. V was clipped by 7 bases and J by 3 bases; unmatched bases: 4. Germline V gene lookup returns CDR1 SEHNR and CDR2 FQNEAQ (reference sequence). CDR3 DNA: TGTGCCAGCACCAGGACAGGGGACTACGAGCAGTACTTC. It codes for CASTRTGDYEQYF.

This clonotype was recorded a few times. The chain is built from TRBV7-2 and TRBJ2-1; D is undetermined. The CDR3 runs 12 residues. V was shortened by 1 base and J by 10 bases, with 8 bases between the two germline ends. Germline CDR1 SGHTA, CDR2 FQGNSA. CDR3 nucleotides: TGTGCCAGCAGCTTAGACGTGGGGGAGCAGTTCTTC. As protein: CASSLDVGEQFF.

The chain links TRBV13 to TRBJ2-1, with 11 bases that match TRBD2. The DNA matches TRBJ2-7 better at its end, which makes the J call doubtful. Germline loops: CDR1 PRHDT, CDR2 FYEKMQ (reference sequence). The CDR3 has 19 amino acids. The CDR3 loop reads CASSLDGTSGISSYNEQYF. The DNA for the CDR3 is TGTGCCAGCAGCTTAGATGGGACTAGCGGTATTAGCTCCTACAATGAGCAGTACTTC.

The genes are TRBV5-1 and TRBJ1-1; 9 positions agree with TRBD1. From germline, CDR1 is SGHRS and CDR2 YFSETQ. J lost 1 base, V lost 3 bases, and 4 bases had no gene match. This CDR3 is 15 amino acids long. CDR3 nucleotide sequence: TGCGCCAGCAGCTGGGGACAGGGACCGAACACTGAAGCTTTCTTT. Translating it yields CASSWGQGPNTEAFF.

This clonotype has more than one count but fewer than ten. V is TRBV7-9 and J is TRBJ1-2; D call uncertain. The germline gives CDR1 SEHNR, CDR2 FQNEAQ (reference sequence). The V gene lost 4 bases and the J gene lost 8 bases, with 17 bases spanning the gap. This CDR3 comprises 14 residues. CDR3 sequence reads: CASSSETGGLGYTF. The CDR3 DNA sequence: TGTGCCAGCAGCTCAGAAACGGGCGGACTCGGCTACACCTTC. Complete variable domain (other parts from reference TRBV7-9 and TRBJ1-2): DTGVSQNPRHKITKRGQNVTFRCDPISEHNRLYWYRQTLGQGPEFLTYFQNEAQLEKSRLLSDRFSAERPKGSFSTLEIQRTEQGDSAMYLCASSSETGGLGYTFGSGTRLTVV.

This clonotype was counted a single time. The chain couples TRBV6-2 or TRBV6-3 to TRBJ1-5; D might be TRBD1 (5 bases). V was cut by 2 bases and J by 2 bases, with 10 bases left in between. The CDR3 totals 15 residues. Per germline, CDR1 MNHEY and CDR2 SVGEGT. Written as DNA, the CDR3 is TGTGCCAGCAGTTACGGACCAGGGCGCAATCAGCCCCAGCATTTT. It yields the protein CASSYGPGRNQPQHF.

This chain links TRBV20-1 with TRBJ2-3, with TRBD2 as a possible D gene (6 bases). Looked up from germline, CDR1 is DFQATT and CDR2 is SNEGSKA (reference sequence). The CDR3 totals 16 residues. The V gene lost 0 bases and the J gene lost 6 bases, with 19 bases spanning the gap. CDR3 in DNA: TGCAGTGCTAGAGATCTGAGGGATGGGACTTACGATACGCAGTATTTT. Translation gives CSARDLRDGTYDTQYF.

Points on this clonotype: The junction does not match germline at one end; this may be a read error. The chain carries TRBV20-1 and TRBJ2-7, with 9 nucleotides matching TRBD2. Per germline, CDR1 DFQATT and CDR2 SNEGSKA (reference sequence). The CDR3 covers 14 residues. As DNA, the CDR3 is TGCAGCGCTAGAGTCCAGCGGGAGGTCTACGAGCAGTACTTC. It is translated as CSARVQREVYEQYF.

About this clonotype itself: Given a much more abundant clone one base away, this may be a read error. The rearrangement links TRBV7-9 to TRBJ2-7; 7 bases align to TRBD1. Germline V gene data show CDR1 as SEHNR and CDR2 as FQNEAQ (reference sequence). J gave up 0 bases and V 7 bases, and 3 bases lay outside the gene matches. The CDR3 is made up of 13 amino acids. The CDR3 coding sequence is TGTGCCAGCACGACAGGGAGCTCCTACGAGCAGTACTTC. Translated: CASTTGSSYEQYF. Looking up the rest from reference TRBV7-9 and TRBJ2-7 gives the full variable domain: DTGVSQNPRHKITKRGQNVTFRCDPISEHNRLYWYRQTLGQGPEFLTYFQNEAQLEKSRLLSDRFSAERPKGSFSTLEIQRTEQGDSAMYLCASTTGSSYEQYFGPGTRLTVT.

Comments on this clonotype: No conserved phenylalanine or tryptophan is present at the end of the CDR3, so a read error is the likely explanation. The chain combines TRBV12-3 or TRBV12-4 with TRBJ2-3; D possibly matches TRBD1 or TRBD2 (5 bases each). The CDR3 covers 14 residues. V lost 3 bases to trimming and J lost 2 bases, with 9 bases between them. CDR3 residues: CASSFEGNTDTQYV. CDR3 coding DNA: TGTGCCAGCAGTTTTGAGGGGAACACAGATACGCAGTATGTT.

DNA for the CDR3: TGTGCCAGCAGGAAGATGTCGAGCGGGAGGGCCTACGAGCAGTACTTC. Its protein product is CASRKMSSGRAYEQYF. The V and J genes are TRBV2 and TRBJ2-7; TRBD2 matches at 10 bases. This CDR3 has 16 residues. CDR1 is SNHLY, CDR2 FYNNEI, per germline. The J segment lost 2 bases and the V segment lost 6 bases, leaving 10 bases of the junction unmatched.